The 14 T cell receptor beta chains in this list originate from one sample, sequenced in a study of cytomegalovirus exposure and HLA in healthy donors. PCR involved 60 Vbeta and 13 Jbeta primers. Sequencing was performed with immunoSEQ multiplex PCR; in TCRdb, only in-frame clones are kept and a portion is missing. Of under 200,000 clones in the sample, approximately 90% were seen once. Sequencing was performed on PBMCs. The receptors originated from a woman aged 30 to 39 in good health and CMV-seronegative.

The chain has TRBV7-2 and TRBJ2-5; 13 bases line up with TRBD2. This CDR3 spans 17 amino acids. After removal of 7 bases from V and 5 bases from J, the junction contained 13 bases not matched to a gene. Germline V gives CDR1 SGHTA, CDR2 FQGNSA. The chain's CDR3 is CASTRTSGGGPTETQYF. As DNA, the CDR3 is TGTGCCAGCACCAGGACTAGCGGGGGAGGGCCAACCGAGACCCAGTACTTC.

The chain is built from TRBV5-1 and TRBJ1-3; 7 nucleotides agree with TRBD1. With 0 bases clipped from V and 4 bases from J, the junction kept 4 bases outside the gene matches. Germline values: CDR1 SGHRS, CDR2 YFSETQ. The CDR3 totals 15 residues. CDR3: CASSLAPGGGNTIYF. The CDR3 nucleotides read TGCGCCAGCAGCTTGGCTCCAGGGGGAGGAAACACCATATATTTT.

The chain links TRBV5-1 to TRBJ2-5; 9 positions match TRBD2. The J call is uncertain, as TRBJ2-7 better fits the DNA end. This CDR3 spans 14 amino acids. CDR1 is SGHRS and CDR2 is YFSETQ in the germline V gene. CDR3 in amino acids: CASSLSGSSYEQYF. CDR3 DNA sequence: TGCGCCAGCAGCCTTAGCGGGAGTTCCTACGAGCAGTACTTC.

The genes are TRBV7-3 and TRBJ2-1; TRBD2 is a possible D gene (6 bases). Germline V gene sequence: CDR1 SGHTA, CDR2 FQGTGA. V was pared by 6 bases and J by 10 bases, with 28 bases between. The CDR3 spans 17 residues. The CDR3 spells CASSSPLTSGPPGEQFF. CDR3 DNA sequence: TGTGCCAGCAGTTCGCCCCTGACTAGTGGGCCTCCCGGGGAGCAGTTCTTC. The full variable domain, with the rest looked up from reference TRBV7-3 and TRBJ2-1, is GAGVSQTPSNKVTEKGKYVELRCDPISGHTALYWYRQSLGQGPEFLIYFQGTGAADDSGLPNDRFFAVRPEGSVSTLKIQRTERGDSAVYLCASSSPLTSGPPGEQFFGPGTRLTVL.

The rearrangement uses TRBV11-2 and TRBJ2-2; 8 nucleotides align to TRBD1. The CDR3 length is 14 residues. V lost 5 bases and J lost 4; bases outside the gene matches: 3. Per the germline V gene, CDR1 is SGHAT and CDR2 is FQNNGV. CDR3 region: CASSIGQGTGELFF. In nucleotides, the CDR3 is TGTGCCAGCAGCATAGGACAGGGCACCGGGGAGCTGTTTTTT.

The J gene is TRBJ2-5, the V gene TRBV6-1; D gene ambiguous. Matching the DNA end better, TRBJ2-7 makes the J call doubtful. CDR3 length equals 15 residues. In germline, CDR1 is MNHNS, CDR2 SASEGT. The CDR3 bases are TGTGCCAGCAGTGAAGAATCCGGGTTCTCCTACGAGCAGTACTTC. It translates to CASSEESGFSYEQYF.

The chain carries TRBV4-2 and TRBJ2-2; TRBD2 agrees at 7 bases. V lost 4 bases to trimming and J lost 4 bases; unmatched junction nucleotides: 6. The CDR3 runs to 15 residues. Germline V gene sequence: CDR1 LGHNA, CDR2 YNFKEQ. The CDR3 loop reads CASSRVGGVTGELFF. CDR3 nucleotides: TGTGCCAGCAGCCGCGTTGGGGGGGTCACCGGGGAGCTGTTTTTT.

The chain couples TRBV27 to TRBJ2-7; the match to TRBD1 covers 10 bases. V was pared by 6 bases and J by 6 bases, with 5 bases of the junction left unmatched. The CDR3 totals 13 residues. The germline V gene has CDR1 MNHEY and CDR2 SMNVEV (reference sequence). Here the CDR3 reads CASRGQGLSEQYF. The CDR3 DNA is TGTGCCAGCAGGGGACAGGGGTTAAGCGAGCAGTACTTC.

Written as DNA, the CDR3 is TGTGCCAGTAGTAGGAGGGATTTGAACACTGAAGCTTTCTTT. It is translated as CASSRRDLNTEAFF. The V and J genes are TRBV19 and TRBJ1-1; D uncertain. The V gene's germline CDR1 is LNHDA and CDR2 SQIVND (reference sequence). The CDR3 extends over 14 amino acids. The V gene lost 4 bases and the J gene lost 0 bases, with 9 bases spanning the gap.

This clone was counted a single time. The chain uses TRBV15 and TRBJ2-1; weak D call: TRBD2 (7 bases). The CDR3 contains 15 residues. The V and J ends lost 9 bases and 4 bases respectively, with 19 bases between them. Germline V lookup: CDR1 LNHNV, CDR2 YYDKDF (reference sequence). The CDR3 nucleotides are TGTGCCACTTCAGGGGCTAGCGGAAGATACAATGAGCAGTTCTTC. Amino acids: CATSGASGRYNEQFF.

The chain is built from TRBV25-1 and TRBJ1-5; D remains unclear. V was clipped by 6 bases and J by 2 bases, with 8 bases between them. The CDR3 runs 13 residues. From germline, CDR1 is MGHDK and CDR2 SYGVNS. CDR3 sequence: CASRGGGNQPQHF. CDR3 sequence (DNA): TGTGCCAGCAGGGGCGGGGGCAATCAGCCCCAGCATTTT.

The genes are TRBV28 and TRBJ2-5; possibly TRBD1 for D (6 bases). V lost 3 bases and J 7 bases, leaving 12 bases between the germline ends. In germline, CDR1 is MDHEN, CDR2 SYDVKM. The CDR3 covers 13 residues. This CDR3 reads CASSLQGQGTQYF. The CDR3 nucleotides read TGTGCCAGCAGTTTGCAGGGGCAGGGGACCCAGTACTTC.

The V call is TRBV27, the J call TRBJ2-5, with a tentative D call TRBD1 (6 bases). Germline V gene data show CDR1 as MNHEY and CDR2 as SMNVEV (reference sequence). This CDR3 contains 18 residues. V shed 2 bases and J shed 11 bases, with 30 bases lying between them. The DNA for the CDR3 is TGTGCCAGCAGTTTAAGCCCGAACAGGGCCCTTTTGGGTTGGGAGCAGTACTTC. Amino acids: CASSLSPNRALLGWEQYF.

The chain links TRBV6-1 to TRBJ2-3; TRBD2 matches at 8 bases. The CDR3 sequence is 16 residues long. The V and J ends lost 4 bases and 0 bases, in that order; junction bases with no gene match: 6. The V gene's germline CDR1 is MNHNS and CDR2 SASEGT. In DNA form, the CDR3 reads TGTGCCAGCAGTGCGCCACTAGCGGTGAGCACAGATACGCAGTATTTT. This sequence encodes CASSAPLAVSTDTQYF.